The rows below give T cell receptor beta chains drawn from one sample of a study of T cell responses to AZD1222 COVID-19 vaccine. This table comes from immunoSEQ multiplex PCR, and its TCRdb copy is limited to in-frame clones, with some not included. The profile covers about 150,000 clones, with less than 95% appearing a single time and 5% to 6.5% taken by the ten largest. The specimen comprised peripheral blood, sampled 28 days after the second AZD1222 dose. These TCRs come from an adult who received the AZD1222 COVID-19 vaccine. CDR3s include the opening cysteine and the closing phenylalanine or tryptophan. The D gene is left open where the match is weak.

V: TRBV27; D: NA; J: TRBJ1-5; CDR3: CASSLQGNQPQHF
V: TRBV9; D: NA; J: TRBJ2-7; CDR3: CASSVEEQRASYEQYF
V: TRBV7-2; D: TRBD2; J: TRBJ2-1; CDR3: CASSSHSGGVYNEQFF
V: TRBV3-1/TRBV3-2; D: NA; J: TRBJ1-6; CDR3: CASSQGSQGGNSPLHF
V: TRBV27; D: NA; J: TRBJ2-7; CDR3: CASSPQGYEQYF
V: TRBV5-1; D: TRBD1; J: TRBJ1-6; CDR3: CASSLGGRGISYNSPLHF
V: TRBV10-3; D: NA; J: TRBJ1-2; CDR3: CAISRDGPNYGYTF
V: TRBV6-5; D: TRBD1; J: TRBJ1-5; CDR3: CASQGTGGNQPQHF
V: TRBV29-1; D: NA; J: TRBJ1-2; CDR3: CSVALSGGYTF
V: TRBV18; D: NA; J: TRBJ2-7; CDR3: CASSPSRVEVGAYF
V: TRBV18; D: NA; J: TRBJ1-2; CDR3: CASSPQEGYTF
V: TRBV7-6; D: NA; J: TRBJ2-2; CDR3: CASSRRDTGTGELFF
V: TRBV28; D: NA; J: TRBJ1-2; CDR3: CASSLSLYGYTF
V: TRBV7-3; D: TRBD2; J: TRBJ2-1; CDR3: CASSLGLAGVAEQFF
V: TRBV10-3; D: NA; J: TRBJ1-2; CDR3: CAISGGPVGGYTF
V: TRBV27; D: NA; J: TRBJ2-2; CDR3: CASSTSGYTGELFF
V: TRBV7-2; D: TRBD1; J: TRBJ2-6; CDR3: CASSQGQGISGANVLTF
V: TRBV18; D: TRBD1; J: TRBJ1-1; CDR3: CASSEMDQGVSMNTEAFF
V: TRBV30; D: NA; J: TRBJ1-2; CDR3: CAWKPRDRRNYGYTF
V: TRBV18; D: NA; J: TRBJ1-2; CDR3: CASSPGTHGYTF
V: TRBV18; D: NA; J: TRBJ1-1; CDR3: CASSFRGEAFF
V: TRBV19; D: NA; J: TRBJ1-1; CDR3: CASSPNLKGNTEAFF
V: TRBV7-9; D: NA; J: TRBJ1-4; CDR3: CASVRDATNEKLFF
V: TRBV28; D: NA; J: TRBJ1-3; CDR3: CASGAAISGNTIYF
V: TRBV7-9; D: TRBD1; J: TRBJ1-4; CDR3: CASSYGVSDRGEKLFF
V: TRBV6-2/TRBV6-3; D: NA; J: TRBJ1-5; CDR3: CASSYSGGNQPQHF
V: TRBV28; D: TRBD2; J: TRBJ2-1; CDR3: CASSLAGGSPEQFF
V: TRBV7-2; D: TRBD1; J: TRBJ2-3; CDR3: CASSAHRGMGADTQYF
V: TRBV7-9; D: NA; J: TRBJ2-5; CDR3: CASSLMEMLRGETQYF
V: TRBV5-1; D: NA; J: TRBJ1-4; CDR3: CASSLAVATNEKLFF
V: TRBV19; D: TRBD1; J: TRBJ2-5; CDR3: CASSMGQGLYQETQYF
V: TRBV11-2; D: TRBD2; J: TRBJ2-7; CDR3: CASSLIIGAGAGEQYF
V: TRBV7-9; D: TRBD2; J: TRBJ2-1; CDR3: CASSLEAGGGEQFF
V: TRBV30; D: NA; J: TRBJ2-2; CDR3: CAWSDTGELFF
V: TRBV4-3; D: TRBD1; J: TRBJ1-5; CDR3: CASSRSSARGLFNQPQHF
V: TRBV5-1; D: TRBD1; J: TRBJ1-5; CDR3: CASSPGTGPNQPQHF
V: TRBV9; D: NA; J: TRBJ2-5; CDR3: CASSVAGLGAQYF
V: TRBV4-2; D: NA; J: TRBJ2-7; CDR3: CASSRVGQTLYEQYF
V: TRBV5-1; D: TRBD1; J: TRBJ2-7; CDR3: CASSLEGTGPYEQYF
V: TRBV2; D: NA; J: TRBJ2-3; CDR3: CASSAGTGSTDTQYF
V: TRBV2; D: TRBD1; J: TRBJ2-5; CDR3: CASTQDRGEGETQYF
V: TRBV5-4; D: NA; J: TRBJ2-5; CDR3: CASRGRTQETQYF
V: TRBV7-8; D: TRBD2; J: TRBJ2-1; CDR3: CASSLSAGAYNEQFF
V: TRBV6-5; D: TRBD1; J: TRBJ2-5; CDR3: CASSYGTGKETQYF
V: TRBV5-4; D: NA; J: TRBJ2-7; CDR3: CASSLSVAGQRLYEQYF
V: TRBV7-2; D: NA; J: TRBJ1-5; CDR3: CASSLALGGYNQPQHF
V: TRBV28; D: TRBD1; J: TRBJ2-7; CDR3: CASTGGAYEQYF
V: TRBV3-1/TRBV3-2; D: NA; J: TRBJ2-3; CDR3: CASSPSSGTDTQYF
V: TRBV5-1; D: NA; J: TRBJ2-5; CDR3: CASSLASFDQETQYF
V: TRBV6-5; D: NA; J: TRBJ1-5; CDR3: CASSKREGQPQHF
V: TRBV2; D: NA; J: TRBJ2-3; CDR3: CASRSETDTQYF
V: TRBV7-9; D: NA; J: TRBJ1-5; CDR3: CASSLGALGLDQPQHF
V: TRBV7-9; D: NA; J: TRBJ2-3; CDR3: CASSFRDTQYF
V: TRBV5-1; D: NA; J: TRBJ2-3; CDR3: CASSLGARDHTDTQYF
V: TRBV5-1; D: NA; J: TRBJ1-2; CDR3: CASSVDGANYGYTF
V: TRBV24-1; D: TRBD1; J: TRBJ1-5; CDR3: CATSDSRTGPINQPQHF
V: TRBV7-9; D: NA; J: TRBJ1-1; CDR3: CASSLMEGGTEAFF
V: TRBV19; D: TRBD1; J: TRBJ1-4; CDR3: CASSMGQLGKLFF
V: TRBV12-3/TRBV12-4; D: NA; J: TRBJ2-7; CDR3: CASSAFSSYEQYF